This TCR beta chain was sequenced during a study of graft-versus-host responses after intestinal transplantation. Across the whole study: Isolated intestinal, liver-intestinal, or multivisceral transplants had been given to the recipients.

Assay: immunoSEQ multiplex PCR; the TCRdb copy retains only in-frame clones and omits some. The sample has about 110,000 clones, roughly 86% seen once. On this clone itself: As yet, its antigen is unknown.

The CDR3 covers 16 residues. Per germline, CDR1 LNHDA and CDR2 SQIVND (reference sequence). With 5 bases clipped from V and 3 bases from J, the junction kept 7 bases outside the gene matches. The rearrangement joins TRBV19 to TRBJ2-7; the match to TRBD2 covers 13 bases. The source was unstimulated CD4+ T cells sorted from spleen or lymph node cells, collected before transplant. The sequence derives from a human donor who was the organ donor for an intestinal transplant. The CDR3 region is CASSASGTSGNYEQYF. The CDR3 nucleotides are TGTGCCAGTAGTGCCTCCGGGACTAGCGGGAACTACGAGCAGTACTTC.